The entry below describes one TCR beta chain. The data originate from a study of blood T cell repertoires in COVID-19. Study-level background: Whether acute or convalescent, the COVID-19 samples came from the United States, Italy and Spain. Sources were T cells, B-cell-depleted T cells, or PBMCs; the material itself was cDNA or gDNA.

Study processing details: Counts of nucleated cells, estimated from reference gene primer amplification, were obtained. Sequencing used immunoSEQ multiplex PCR; TCRdb keeps in-frame clones, though not all of them. V, J and clone size derive from that table, while D and trimming were established from the DNA sequence. The repertoire includes more than 200,000 clones, about 88% of them detected once, and nearly 2% sits in the top ten. The ends lost 8 bases at V and 7 bases at J; junction bases unmatched: 12. This CDR3 contains 16 residues. Germline CDR1 and CDR2: WSHSY and SAAADI. The sample taken for sequencing was peripheral blood. The chain combines TRBV10-2 with TRBJ2-2; 11 bases are a match to TRBD2. The origin of this receptor is a young man with active or convalescent COVID-19. This CDR3 reads CASRSSGGPGGGELFF. The DNA for the CDR3 is TGCGCCAGCCGGTCTAGCGGGGGGCCAGGAGGCGGGGAGCTGTTTTTT.